This entry concerns a single T cell receptor (beta chain). Its antigen remains unidentified. This sample is drawn from a study of shared clonotypes between healthy human individuals. Study results and limitations: Naive subsets usually exceeded memory subsets in estimated richness. Several donors had roughly 5% of their naive CD4 clonotypes in common.

Germline lookup yields CDR1 SGHTS and CDR2 YDEGEE. This CDR3 has 15 residues. Between the trimmed V and J ends, which lost 1 base and 5 bases, there was a span of 15 bases. Researchers divided each subset's genomic DNA evenly across several immunoSEQ plates. Assay used: immunoSEQ multiplex PCR; TCRdb lists only in-frame clones, some missing. This repertoire shows a few million clones, approximately 95% found once; its top ten account for about 0.41%. The chain carries TRBV5-8 and TRBJ2-5, with D perhaps TRBD2 (5 bases). The sequence came from a man younger than 30 in good health. Some clones in this sample may be carry-over from other donors' samples. The sequencing input was naive CD4+ T cells from PBMCs. Subset meaning: CD45RA+ positively selected. Written as DNA, the CDR3 is TGTGCCAGCAGCTTGCGCCGGATAGAGGGTGAGACCCAGTACTTC. It is translated as CASSLRRIEGETQYF.